This TCR beta chain is drawn from a study of neurological immune-mediated disorders. One entry per CDR3 protein results from TCRdb running MiXCR on the 5' RACE reads. The sample records about 59,000 distinct CDR3 sequences, about 25% being singletons. Points from the study as a whole: HTLV-1-associated myelopathy had the most TCR clonal expansion, and multiple sclerosis had the least, less than healthy controls.

Time point defined: technical triplicate 2. Germline values: CDR1 SGHRS, CDR2 YFSETQ. There are 14 residues in the CDR3. V lost 0 bases to trimming and J lost 6 bases, with 10 bases between them. This clonotype was detected many times. Its antigen is unknown. The V and J genes are TRBV5-1 and TRBJ1-5; possible D gene TRBD1, 5 bases. The sequence was obtained from a man in his sixties with HTLV-1-associated myelopathy (HAM/TSP). The sequenced sample consisted of PBMCs. Here the CDR3 reads CASSLVQGGQPQHF. In nucleotides, the CDR3 is TGCGCCAGCAGCTTGGTCCAGGGCGGTCAGCCCCAGCATTTT.